What follows are 27 T cell receptor beta chains derived from one specimen sequenced in a study of T cell clones after liver transplantation. Clones were read by immunoSEQ multiplex PCR, and TCRdb kept only the in-frame ones, dropping some. In the table there are 55,000 to 70,000 clones, roughly 92% of which are singletons. Sequences were derived from CD4+ T cells from blood, sampled approximately 25 months after liver transplant. These receptors were taken from a human patient who received a liver transplant. These T cells may partly come from the graft donor.

The V gene is TRBV5-4, the J gene TRBJ1-2; 10 bases match TRBD1. V lost 4 bases to trimming and J lost 2 bases; unmatched junction nucleotides: 5. Germline V gives CDR1 SGHNT, CDR2 YYREEE (reference sequence). The CDR3 contains 15 residues. The CDR3 here is CASSARQGANYGYTF. CDR3 nucleotides: TGTGCCAGCAGCGCCCGACAGGGGGCAAACTATGGCTACACCTTC. Supplemented by reference TRBV5-4 and TRBJ1-2, the full variable domain reads ETGVTQSPTHLIKTRGQQVTLRCSSQSGHNTVSWYQQALGQGPQFIFQYYREEENGRGNFPPRFSGLQFPNYSSELNVNALELDDSALYLCASSARQGANYGYTFGSGTRLTVV.

This clone appeared once. The CDR3 DNA reads TGCGCCAGCAGCTTAGCGGGGACGGCCTCCTACAATGAGCAGTTCTTC. Its protein product is CASSLAGTASYNEQFF. V is TRBV5-1 and J is TRBJ2-1; 7 bases align to TRBD2. From germline, CDR1 is SGHRS and CDR2 YFSETQ. This CDR3 is built from 16 residues. V shed 2 bases, J shed 0 bases, and the junction held 5 bases outside the gene matches.

This chain links TRBV5-1 with TRBJ2-3, with D perhaps being TRBD1 or TRBD2 (5 bases each). The V and J ends lost 7 bases and 1 base respectively, with 19 bases between them. The V gene's germline CDR1 is SGHRS and CDR2 YFSETQ. The CDR3 has 16 residues. CDR3 bases: TGCGCCAGCCGGGGAATCATAGGGGCCGGCACAGATACGCAGTATTTT. The encoded protein is CASRGIIGAGTDTQYF.

The chain has TRBV7-2 and TRBJ2-7, with 7 bases lining up with TRBD2. There are 15 residues in the CDR3. In germline, CDR1 is SGHTA, CDR2 FQGNSA. The trim removed 1 base at V and 2 bases at J, leaving 5 bases unmatched. The CDR3 here is CASSLGLGGAYEQYF. DNA of the CDR3: TGTGCCAGCAGCTTAGGGCTGGGGGGGGCCTACGAGCAGTACTTC.

The chain joins TRBV7-3 to TRBJ2-3, with 10 bases that match TRBD2. J was trimmed by 4 bases and V by 4 bases; bases with no gene match: 5. Germline V CDR1 and CDR2: SGHTA, FQGTGA. This CDR3 has 15 residues. As DNA, the CDR3 is TGTGCCAGCAGCTCGCTAGCGGGAGTAGCAGATACGCAGTATTTT. This encodes CASSSLAGVADTQYF. The full variable domain, in which reference TRBV7-3 and TRBJ2-3 provide the parts outside the CDR3, is GAGVSQTPSNKVTEKGKYVELRCDPISGHTALYWYRQSLGQGPEFLIYFQGTGAADDSGLPNDRFFAVRPEGSVSTLKIQRTERGDSAVYLCASSSLAGVADTQYFGPGTRLTVL.

This rearrangement joins TRBV4-1 to TRBJ2-7, with TRBD2 identical over 13 bases. The CDR3 has 15 amino acids. CDR1 MGHRA and CDR2 YSYEKL come from the germline V gene. Losses at the gene ends were 5 bases for V and 4 bases for J; bases not matched to a gene: 5. For the CDR3, the DNA is TGCGCCAGCAGCAACGGACTAGCGGGAGTATACGAGCAGTACTTC. Translating it yields CASSNGLAGVYEQYF.

V and J are TRBV25-1 and TRBJ1-3, with D uncertain. CDR1 and CDR2 from the germline V gene are MGHDK and SYGVNS. Trimming removed 3 bases from V and 2 bases from J, with 8 bases in between. The length of the CDR3 is 14 residues. The CDR3 DNA reads TGTGCCAGCAGTGAGGGGAGAGCTGGAAACACCATATATTTT. Protein sequence: CASSEGRAGNTIYF.

The chain employs TRBV7-2 and TRBJ2-7; 12 bases line up with TRBD2. CDR3 length: 15 amino acids. Germline values: CDR1 SGHTA, CDR2 FQGNSA. With V trimmed by 5 bases and J by 6 bases, 8 bases remained unmatched. The CDR3 spells CASSPSSGRASEQYF. CDR3 DNA sequence: TGTGCCAGCAGCCCTTCTAGCGGGAGGGCGAGCGAGCAGTACTTC. Full variable domain (rest looked up from reference TRBV7-2 and TRBJ2-7): GAGVSQSPSNKVTEKGKDVELRCDPISGHTALYWYRQSLGQGLEFLIYFQGNSAPDKSGLPSDRFSAERTGGSVSTLTIQRTQQEDSAVYLCASSPSSGRASEQYFGPGTRLTVT.

The chain carries TRBV6-1 and TRBJ1-6; a weak D match, TRBD1 (5 bases). Germline values: CDR1 MNHNS, CDR2 SASEGT. The V end lost 6 bases, the J end lost 6 bases, and 9 bases lay between the germline ends. This CDR3 has 13 residues. DNA for the CDR3: TGTGCCAGCAGGCTACAGGCTAATTCACCCCTCCACTTT. This translates into CASRLQANSPLHF.

This chain uses TRBV28 with TRBJ1-2; D ambiguous. V was trimmed by 1 base and J by 4 bases, leaving 13 bases between them. Germline V CDR1 and CDR2: MDHEN, SYDVKM. The CDR3 is 15 amino acids. The CDR3 loop is CASSLYRSVVYGYTF. The CDR3 DNA reads as TGTGCCAGCAGTTTATACCGTAGTGTGGTCTATGGCTACACCTTC.

The chain joins TRBV2 to TRBJ2-4; D not certain. The CDR3 contains 17 residues. Looked up from germline, CDR1 is SNHLY and CDR2 is FYNNEI. The germline V and J ends were trimmed by 1 base and 0 bases, with 13 bases remaining between them. CDR3 sequence (DNA): TGTGCCAGCAGTGAAGAGCCTCTGCGCGCAGCCAAAAACATTCAGTACTTC. The encoded protein is CASSEEPLRAAKNIQYF. The full variable domain, its missing parts supplied by reference TRBV2 and TRBJ2-4, is EPEVTQTPSHQVTQMGQEVILRCVPISNHLYFYWYRQILGQKVEFLVSFYNNEISEKSEIFDDQFSVERPDGSNFTLKIRSTKLEDSAMYFCASSEEPLRAAKNIQYFGAGTRLSVL.

CDR3 DNA sequence: TGTGCCAGCAGTTTCGCGGGACAGGGGCTTTATGGCTACACCTTC. Translating gives CASSFAGQGLYGYTF. V usage is TRBV27 and J usage is TRBJ1-2, with 10 bases identical to TRBD1. Per the germline V gene, CDR1 is MNHEY and CDR2 is SMNVEV (reference sequence). Unmatched junction bases numbered 6, after V lost 3 bases and J lost 5 bases. This CDR3 has 15 residues.

J is TRBJ1-1 and V is TRBV11-3; D gene unclear. The germline V and J ends were trimmed by 5 bases and 0 bases, with 10 bases remaining between them. The CDR3 loop spans 14 amino acids. CDR1 and CDR2 from the germline V gene are SGHNT and YENEEA. CDR3 DNA: TGTGCCAGCAGCCCCGGACGGCTGAACACTGAAGCTTTCTTT. Protein: CASSPGRLNTEAFF.

This chain connects TRBV4-2 to TRBJ2-5; TRBD2 matches 9 bases. Germline loops: CDR1 LGHNA, CDR2 YNFKEQ. The J segment lost 5 bases and the V segment lost 0 bases, leaving 4 bases of the junction unmatched. This CDR3 region has 15 residues. The CDR3 sequence: CASSQEAGGGETQYF. CDR3 nucleotide sequence: TGTGCCAGCAGCCAAGAAGCGGGAGGCGGGGAGACCCAGTACTTC.

The chain combines TRBV4-1 with TRBJ2-7, with 7 nucleotides matching TRBD2. CDR3 length: 17 residues. V was pared by 2 bases and J by 3 bases, with 13 bases of the junction left unmatched. CDR1 and CDR2 (germline): MGHRA, YSYEKL. The CDR3 sequence is CASSQPGGTREIYEQYF. The CDR3 DNA follows: TGCGCCAGCAGCCAACCAGGCGGTACGCGGGAGATCTACGAGCAGTACTTC.

The chain uses TRBV10-2 and TRBJ2-1, with D tentatively TRBD1 or TRBD2 (5 bases each). Germline values: CDR1 WSHSY, CDR2 SAAADI. Trimming left V 3 bases short and J 12 bases short, with 9 bases between. The CDR3 runs 11 residues. Here the CDR3 DNA reads TGCGCCAGCAGTGAAAGGGACCTGCAGTTCTTC. Translated: CASSERDLQFF.

The chain carries TRBV5-1 and TRBJ1-5; 7 nucleotides align to TRBD1. Per germline, CDR1 SGHRS and CDR2 YFSETQ. This CDR3 has 15 residues. The V and J ends lost 4 bases and 0 bases, in that order; junction bases with no gene match: 4. DNA for the CDR3: TGCGCCAGCAGCCGGACAGGTCATAGCAATCAGCCCCAGCATTTT. This gives the protein CASSRTGHSNQPQHF.

This chain connects TRBV7-9 to TRBJ2-1; D unclear. The CDR3 spans 16 residues. Germline assignment: CDR1 SEHNR and CDR2 FQNEAQ (reference sequence). V was clipped by 3 bases and J by 4 bases, with 16 bases between them. The CDR3 protein is CASSFTPRGFYNEQFF. The CDR3 coding sequence is TGTGCCAGCAGCTTCACTCCCCGCGGCTTTTACAATGAGCAGTTCTTC. Filled out from reference TRBV7-9 and TRBJ2-1, the complete variable domain reads DTGVSQNPRHKITKRGQNVTFRCDPISEHNRLYWYRQTLGQGPEFLTYFQNEAQLEKSRLLSDRFSAERPKGSFSTLEIQRTEQGDSAMYLCASSFTPRGFYNEQFFGPGTRLTVL.

The chain uses TRBV4-1 and TRBJ2-3; D ambiguous. CDR1 and CDR2 (germline): MGHRA, YSYEKL. V lost 4 bases and J lost 11, with 19 bases in between. The CDR3 loop spans 14 amino acids. As DNA, the CDR3 is TGCGCCAGCAGCCCGTCCTACGTCGCTACGAGGCAGTATTTT. This codes for CASSPSYVATRQYF.

The chain employs TRBV5-4 and TRBJ2-5; no firm D call. The end of the DNA aligns better with TRBJ2-7, so the J call may be wrong. This CDR3 has 13 amino acids. CDR1 is SGHNT, CDR2 YYREEE, per germline (reference sequence). The CDR3 sequence: CASSLDRSYEQYF. DNA for the CDR3: TGTGCCAGCAGCTTGGACAGATCCTACGAGCAGTACTTC.

The rearrangement links TRBV19 to TRBJ1-3; weak D call: TRBD1 (6 bases). V gave up 5 bases and J gave up 4 bases, with 12 bases separating them. In germline, CDR1 is LNHDA, CDR2 SQIVND (reference sequence). CDR3 length: 14 amino acids. The CDR3 coding sequence is TGTGCCAGTAGTCACAGGGAACCAGGAAACACCATATATTTT. Protein product: CASSHREPGNTIYF.

This rearrangement joins TRBV14 to TRBJ1-1; no clear D. The CDR3 loop spans 19 amino acids. CDR1 and CDR2 (germline): SGHDN, FVKESK. Trimming removed 0 bases at V and 4 bases at J, with 24 bases between. DNA for the CDR3: TGTGCCAGCAGCCAAGAAGGTCAGGCGGCAGGATCGAACCTCACTGAAGCTTTCTTT. It codes for CASSQEGQAAGSNLTEAFF.

The CDR3 protein is CASSTSARGTGGSNYGYTF. In DNA form, the CDR3 reads TGTGCCAGCAGCACCTCGGCCCGCGGGACAGGGGGATCCAACTATGGCTACACCTTC. The chain carries TRBV5-6 and TRBJ1-2, with TRBD1 matching over 11 bases. CDR3 length equals 19 residues. Germline loops: CDR1 SGHDT, CDR2 YYEEEE. With V trimmed by 4 bases and J by 2 bases, 16 bases remained unmatched.

In this sample, this clone turned up once. The rearrangement uses TRBV7-2 and TRBJ1-5; TRBD1 is a possible D gene (5 bases). This CDR3 is 14 amino acids long. CDR1 and CDR2 from the germline V gene are SGHTA and FQGNSA. V was trimmed by 0 bases and J by 8 bases, leaving 11 bases between them. Here the CDR3 DNA reads TGTGCCAGCAGCTTAGCGGGTCGGGGCAAGCCCCAGCATTTT. This translates into CASSLAGRGKPQHF.

A remark on this clone: At one of its ends the junction is not consistent with the germline gene, which may arise from a read error. This chain links TRBV2 with TRBJ2-7; 7 bases are a match to TRBD2. Germline V lookup: CDR1 SNHLY, CDR2 FYNNEI. The CDR3 is 13 residues long. CDR3: CASSEIRPSGANF. DNA for the CDR3: TGTGCCAGCAGTGAAATCCGGCCCAGCGGGGCTAACTTC.

The genes are TRBV5-1 and TRBJ2-5, with TRBD1 matching 7 bases. CDR3 size: 15 residues. Germline values: CDR1 SGHRS, CDR2 YFSETQ. Trimming cost V 3 bases and J 4 bases; bases outside gene matches: 9. The DNA of the CDR3 is TGCGCCAGCAGCTCCGGGACAGACATCCGAGAGACCCAGTACTTC. Amino acid sequence: CASSSGTDIRETQYF.

The chain couples TRBV7-3 to TRBJ2-7, with 9 bases aligning to TRBD1. From germline, CDR1 is SGHTA and CDR2 FQGTGA. Trimming took 1 base from V and 5 from J; bases not matched to a gene: 9. The CDR3 is 16 residues long. The CDR3 DNA is TGTGCCAGCAGCTTAAATCCCGGGACAGGGTGGAACGAGCAGTACTTC. This sequence encodes CASSLNPGTGWNEQYF.